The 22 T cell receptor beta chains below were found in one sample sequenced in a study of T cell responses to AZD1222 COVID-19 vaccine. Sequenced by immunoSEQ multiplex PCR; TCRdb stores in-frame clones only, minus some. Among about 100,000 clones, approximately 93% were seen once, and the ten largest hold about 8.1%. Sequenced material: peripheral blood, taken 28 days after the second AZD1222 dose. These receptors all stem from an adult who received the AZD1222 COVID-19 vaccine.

The CDR3 DNA reads TGTGCCTGGAGCGGGGACCGAGGGAATCAGCCCCAGCATTTT. Residues: CAWSGDRGNQPQHF. The chain recombines TRBV30 with TRBJ1-5; D is perhaps TRBD1 (5 bases). Per the germline V gene, CDR1 is GTSNPN and CDR2 is SVGIG (reference sequence). This CDR3 contains 14 residues. The germline V and J ends were trimmed by 3 bases and 4 bases, with 13 bases remaining between them.

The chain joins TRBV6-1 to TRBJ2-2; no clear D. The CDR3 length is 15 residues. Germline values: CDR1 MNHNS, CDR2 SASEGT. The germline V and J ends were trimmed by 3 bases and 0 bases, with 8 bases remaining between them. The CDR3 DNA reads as TGTGCCAGCAGTGAGAGGCAGACGAACACCGGGGAGCTGTTTTTT. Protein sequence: CASSERQTNTGELFF.

The CDR3 nucleotides are TGCGCCAGCAGTCCAAATCCGACTAGTCTTTTTCAAGAGACCCAGTACTTC. Protein: CASSPNPTSLFQETQYF. V usage is TRBV5-1 and J usage is TRBJ2-5; TRBD2 might be the D (6 bases). V lost 5 bases and J 2 bases, leaving 22 bases between the germline ends. Per germline, CDR1 SGHRS and CDR2 YFSETQ. This CDR3 is built from 17 residues.

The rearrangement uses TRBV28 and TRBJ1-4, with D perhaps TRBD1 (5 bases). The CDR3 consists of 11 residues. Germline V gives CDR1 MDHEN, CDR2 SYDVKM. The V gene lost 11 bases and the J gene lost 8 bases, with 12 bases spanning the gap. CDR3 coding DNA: TGTGCCGGGGGATTGGGGGAAAAACTGTTTTTT. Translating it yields CAGGLGEKLFF.

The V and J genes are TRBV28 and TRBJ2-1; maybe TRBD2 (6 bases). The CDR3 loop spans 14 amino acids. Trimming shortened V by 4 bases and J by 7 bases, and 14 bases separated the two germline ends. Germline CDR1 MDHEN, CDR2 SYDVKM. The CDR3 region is CASSSASDINEQFF. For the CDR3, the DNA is TGTGCCAGCAGTTCGGCTAGCGACATAAATGAGCAGTTCTTC.

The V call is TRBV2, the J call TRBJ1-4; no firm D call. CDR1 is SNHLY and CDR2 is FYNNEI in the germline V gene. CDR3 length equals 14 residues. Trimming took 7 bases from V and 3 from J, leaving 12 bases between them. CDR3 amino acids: CASILDSSNEKLFF. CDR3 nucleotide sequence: TGTGCCAGCATCTTAGACTCCTCTAATGAAAAACTGTTTTTT.

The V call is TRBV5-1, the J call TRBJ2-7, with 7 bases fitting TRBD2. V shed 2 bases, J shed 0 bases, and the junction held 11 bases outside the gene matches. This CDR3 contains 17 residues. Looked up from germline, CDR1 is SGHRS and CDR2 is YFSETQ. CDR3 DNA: TGCGCCAGCAGCTTTGGTAGTCTAGCGGACCTCTCCTACGAGCAGTACTTC. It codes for CASSFGSLADLSYEQYF.

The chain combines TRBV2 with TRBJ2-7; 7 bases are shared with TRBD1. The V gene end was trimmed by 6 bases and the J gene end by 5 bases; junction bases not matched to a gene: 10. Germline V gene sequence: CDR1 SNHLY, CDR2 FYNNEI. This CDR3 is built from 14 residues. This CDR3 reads CASRQGLAGDEQYF. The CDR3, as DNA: TGTGCCAGCAGACAGGGGTTAGCTGGCGACGAGCAGTACTTC.

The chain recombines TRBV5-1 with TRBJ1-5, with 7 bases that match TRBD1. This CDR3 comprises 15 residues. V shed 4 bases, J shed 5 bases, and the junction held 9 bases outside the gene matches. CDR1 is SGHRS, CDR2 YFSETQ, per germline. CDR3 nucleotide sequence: TGCGCCAGCAGCGTACAGGGAGACAGGGATCAGCCCCAGCATTTT. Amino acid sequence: CASSVQGDRDQPQHF.

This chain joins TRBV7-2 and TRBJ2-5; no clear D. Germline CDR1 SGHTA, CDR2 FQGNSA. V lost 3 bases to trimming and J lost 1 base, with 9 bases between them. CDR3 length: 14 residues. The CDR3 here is CASSFWRIQETQYF. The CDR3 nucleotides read TGTGCCAGCAGCTTTTGGCGGATCCAAGAGACCCAGTACTTC.

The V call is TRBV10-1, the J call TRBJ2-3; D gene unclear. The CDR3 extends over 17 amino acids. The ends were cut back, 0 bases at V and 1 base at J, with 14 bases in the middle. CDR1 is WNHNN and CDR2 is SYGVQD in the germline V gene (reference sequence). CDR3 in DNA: TGCGCCAGCAGTGAGTCCTCTGCCTTTCGCGGCACAGATACGCAGTATTTT. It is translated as CASSESSAFRGTDTQYF.

The CDR3 protein is CASSSGTGDHNTGELFF. The CDR3, as DNA: TGTGCCAGCAGCTCAGGGACAGGGGACCACAACACCGGGGAGCTGTTTTTT. This rearrangement joins TRBV11-3 to TRBJ2-2, with TRBD1 identical over 10 bases. The CDR3 consists of 17 residues. Unmatched junction bases numbered 7, after V lost 4 bases and J lost 2 bases. Germline V gene lookup returns CDR1 SGHNT and CDR2 YENEEA.

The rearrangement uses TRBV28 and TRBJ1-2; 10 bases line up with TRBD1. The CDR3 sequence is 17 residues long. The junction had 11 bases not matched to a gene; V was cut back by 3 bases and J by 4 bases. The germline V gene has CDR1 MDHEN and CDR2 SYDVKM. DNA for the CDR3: TGTGCCAGCAGTTTCCCCGGGACAGGGGCGACAATCTATGGCTACACCTTC. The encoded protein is CASSFPGTGATIYGYTF.

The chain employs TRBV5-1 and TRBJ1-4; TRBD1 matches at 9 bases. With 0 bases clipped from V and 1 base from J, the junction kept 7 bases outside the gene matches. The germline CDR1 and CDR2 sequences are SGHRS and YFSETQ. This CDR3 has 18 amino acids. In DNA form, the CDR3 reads TGCGCCAGCAGCTTGGGAGCGGGACAGGGAGGAACTAATGAAAAACTGTTTTTT. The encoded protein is CASSLGAGQGGTNEKLFF.

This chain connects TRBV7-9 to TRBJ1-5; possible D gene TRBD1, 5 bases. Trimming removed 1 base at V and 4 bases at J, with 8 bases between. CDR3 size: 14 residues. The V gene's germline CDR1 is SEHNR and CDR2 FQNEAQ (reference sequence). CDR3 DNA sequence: TGTGCCAGCAGCTTAGGATGGGGGAATCAGCCCCAGCATTTT. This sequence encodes CASSLGWGNQPQHF.

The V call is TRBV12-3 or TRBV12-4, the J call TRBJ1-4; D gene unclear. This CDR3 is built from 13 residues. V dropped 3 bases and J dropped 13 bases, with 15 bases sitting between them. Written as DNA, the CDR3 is TGTGCCAGCAGTTTGTCTCCCGACCCGGGACTGTTTTTT. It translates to CASSLSPDPGLFF.

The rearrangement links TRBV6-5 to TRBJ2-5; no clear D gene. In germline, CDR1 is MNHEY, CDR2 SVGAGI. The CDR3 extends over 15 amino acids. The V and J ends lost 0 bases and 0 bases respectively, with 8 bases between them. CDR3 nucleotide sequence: TGTGCCAGCAGTTACTCAGGCACAGACCAAGAGACCCAGTACTTC. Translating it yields CASSYSGTDQETQYF.

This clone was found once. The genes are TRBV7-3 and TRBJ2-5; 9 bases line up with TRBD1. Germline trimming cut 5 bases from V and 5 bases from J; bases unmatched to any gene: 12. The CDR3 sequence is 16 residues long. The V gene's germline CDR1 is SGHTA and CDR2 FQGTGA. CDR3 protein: CASSNPVGQGSETQYF. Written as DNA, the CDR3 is TGTGCCAGCAGCAACCCCGTCGGACAGGGGTCGGAGACCCAGTACTTC.

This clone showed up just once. The CDR3 sequence: CASTSVSGQGSADTQYF. CDR3 sequence (DNA): TGTGCCAGCACCTCTGTGTCGGGACAGGGGTCCGCAGATACGCAGTATTTT. The rearrangement joins TRBV28 to TRBJ2-3, with 10 bases matching TRBD1. The CDR3 totals 17 residues. Germline CDR1 reads MDHEN; CDR2 reads SYDVKM. V was clipped by 7 bases and J by 4 bases; unmatched bases: 14.

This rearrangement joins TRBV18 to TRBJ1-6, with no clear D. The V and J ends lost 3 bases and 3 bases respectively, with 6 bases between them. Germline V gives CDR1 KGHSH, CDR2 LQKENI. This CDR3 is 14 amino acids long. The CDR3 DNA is TGTGCCAGCTCACCGGAGTACTATAATTCACCCCTCCACTTT. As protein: CASSPEYYNSPLHF.

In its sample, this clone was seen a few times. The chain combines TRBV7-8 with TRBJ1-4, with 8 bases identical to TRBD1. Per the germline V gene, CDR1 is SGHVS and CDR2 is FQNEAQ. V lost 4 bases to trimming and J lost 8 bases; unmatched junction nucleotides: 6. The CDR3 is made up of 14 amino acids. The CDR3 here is CASSSGQGYEKLFF. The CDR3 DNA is TGTGCCAGCAGCTCCGGACAGGGTTACGAAAAACTGTTTTTT.

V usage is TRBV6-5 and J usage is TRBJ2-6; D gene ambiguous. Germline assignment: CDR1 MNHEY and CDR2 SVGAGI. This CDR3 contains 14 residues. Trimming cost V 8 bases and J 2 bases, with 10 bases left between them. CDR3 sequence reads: CASRRGPGANVLTF. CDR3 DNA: TGTGCCAGCCGAAGAGGCCCTGGGGCCAACGTCCTGACTTTC.